Given below is one TCR beta chain in context. The antigen remains undetermined. This record comes from a study of long-term antiretroviral therapy in people with HIV. Whole-study findings and limits: All blood samples came from the years 2004 to 2017, possibly under older ART regimens.

Runs used v3.0 of the immunoSEQ assay and were done at survey level. Some clones are missing from TCRdb's copy, which holds only in-frame ones; the method was immunoSEQ multiplex PCR. Of about 33,000 clones in the sample, around three quarters are singletons; the top ten hold around 7.4%. The V gene's germline CDR1 is SGHAT and CDR2 FQNNGV. V was pared by 5 bases and J by 8 bases, with 20 bases between. This CDR3 has 15 residues. The cryopreserved samples used held roughly 0.85-10 million PBMC prior to extraction of DNA. This TCR came from a woman aged 45 to 65 with HIV. The chain is built from TRBV11-2 and TRBJ2-3; TRBD1 is a possible D gene (6 bases). This specimen was unsorted PBMCs, taken 2 years after starting antiretroviral therapy. This CDR3 is CASSSPIVTGSTQYF. The CDR3 DNA is TGTGCCAGCAGCAGCCCAATCGTTACAGGGAGTACGCAGTATTTT.